What follows describes a single T cell receptor (beta chain). The target antigen is unknown. This sample was included in a study of tumor-infiltrating lymphocytes in primary liver carcinoma. At the level of the study: These patients were men and women whose ages were 30 to 69 years. Study results and limitations: The difference in top-250-clone fraction between tumors and blood was significant, favoring tumors (p = 0.039).

The researchers obtained blood RNA from unsorted whole blood and also extracted germline DNA. The germline V gene has CDR1 MNHEY and CDR2 SVGEGT. This CDR3 comprises 15 residues. The germline V and J ends were trimmed by 4 bases and 6 bases, with 17 bases remaining between them. TCR beta cDNA came from about 450 ng total RNA, primed with a constant-region primer. What produced the TCR beta libraries was three nested multiplex PCR rounds using slightly modified ARM-PCR. The study ran its first two PCR rounds for approximately 10 cycles each, using TRBV1-TRBV30 forward primers and a C-beta reverse primer. TCRdb ran MiXCR on the multiplex PCR reads and lists one entry per CDR3 protein. The sample yields 200,000 or so distinct CDR3 sequences, less than 70% seen once.

Sequences were obtained from peripheral blood. This receptor was obtained from a woman between 55 and 75 years old with primary liver carcinoma and hepatitis B virus infection. The rearrangement uses TRBV6-2 or TRBV6-3 and TRBJ2-3; D may match TRBD1 or TRBD2 (5 bases each). The CDR3 DNA reads TGTGCCAGCAGTTTATCCCCGGGACCCGTGGATACGCAGTATTTT. Protein sequence: CASSLSPGPVDTQYF.